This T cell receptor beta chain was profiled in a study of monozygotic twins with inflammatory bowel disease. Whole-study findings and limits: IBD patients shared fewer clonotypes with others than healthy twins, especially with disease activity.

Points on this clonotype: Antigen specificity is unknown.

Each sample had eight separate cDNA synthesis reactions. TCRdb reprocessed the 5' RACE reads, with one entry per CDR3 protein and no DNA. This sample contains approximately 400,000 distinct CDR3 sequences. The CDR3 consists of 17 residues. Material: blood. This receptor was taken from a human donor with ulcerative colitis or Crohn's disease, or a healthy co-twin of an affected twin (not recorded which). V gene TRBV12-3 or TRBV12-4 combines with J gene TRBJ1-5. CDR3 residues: CASSQFGVIDSNQPQHF.